What follows are 15 T cell receptor beta chains derived from one specimen sequenced in a study of control samples from healthy donors and cancer patients. Profiling relied on immunoSEQ multiplex PCR, and the TCRdb table lists in-frame clones only, not all of them. Here the sample spans 150,000 or so clones, about 93% being singletons. The sample comprised blood. The receptors originated from a woman aged 60-75 years in good health.

The genes are TRBV5-1 and TRBJ2-5; 8 bases are shared with TRBD2. This CDR3 is 15 amino acids long. Germline CDR1 SGHRS, CDR2 YFSETQ. The V gene end was trimmed by 5 bases and the J gene end by 1 base; junction bases not matched to a gene: 7. The CDR3: CASRWAGGPQETQYF. DNA for the CDR3: TGCGCCAGCAGATGGGCGGGGGGTCCCCAAGAGACCCAGTACTTC.

This chain connects TRBV6-4 to TRBJ1-2, with TRBD1 as a possible D gene (5 bases). Germline CDR1 is MRHNA and CDR2 is SNTAGT. The CDR3 has 15 residues. V lost 4 bases to trimming and J lost 1 base, with 13 bases between them. As DNA, the CDR3 is TGTGCCAGCAGTGCGTCAGGGTCCTTTAACTATGGCTACACCTTC. It encodes CASSASGSFNYGYTF.

Turning to this clone: Different DNA sequences within this sample yield the same CDR3. The V call is TRBV18, the J call TRBJ1-3; TRBD1 agrees at 8 bases. Germline CDR1 KGHSH, CDR2 LQKENI. The CDR3 extends over 15 amino acids. V shed 3 bases and J 0 bases; nucleotides not matched to a gene: 1. Here the CDR3 reads CASSPQGASGNTIYF. In DNA, the CDR3 is TGTGCCAGCTCACCCCAGGGGGCCTCTGGAAACACCATATATTTT.

This chain uses TRBV27 with TRBJ1-1; D gene unclear. Germline CDR1 is MNHEY and CDR2 is SMNVEV (reference sequence). The CDR3 is 13 residues long. V was cut by 0 bases and J by 0 bases, with 2 bases left in between. CDR3 coding DNA: TGTGCCAGCAGTTTATCGTTGAACACTGAAGCTTTCTTT. The encoded protein is CASSLSLNTEAFF.

This chain uses TRBV19 with TRBJ1-2, with D perhaps matching TRBD1 (5 bases). The CDR3 sequence is 17 residues long. V lost 7 bases and J lost 0, with 21 bases in between. The germline gives CDR1 LNHDA, CDR2 SQIVND (reference sequence). In DNA form, the CDR3 reads TGTGCCAGTACCCCCCGGGGCGGCGGCTTATCTAACTATGGCTACACCTTC. Amino acid sequence: CASTPRGGGLSNYGYTF.

V usage is TRBV5-6 and J usage is TRBJ2-7; D perhaps matches TRBD1 (5 bases). The V end was cut by 4 bases, the J end by 5 bases, with 10 bases between. This CDR3 has 12 amino acids. The germline V gene encodes CDR1 SGHDT and CDR2 YYEEEE. CDR3: CASSPGRDEQYF. The CDR3 region has the DNA TGTGCCAGCAGCCCGGGCAGGGACGAGCAGTACTTC.

The CDR3 sequence: CASSLGFIGTGRNSPLHF. The CDR3 nucleotides read TGTGCCAGCAGTTTAGGGTTTATCGGGACAGGAAGAAATTCACCCCTCCACTTT. The gene calls are TRBV27 and TRBJ1-6, with TRBD1 matching over 8 bases. V lost 2 bases, J lost 7 bases, and 13 bases stayed unmatched. The CDR3 contains 18 residues. Germline CDR1 reads MNHEY; CDR2 reads SMNVEV (reference sequence).

The chain links TRBV4-3 to TRBJ2-3; 9 bases map to TRBD2. CDR3 length equals 15 residues. Losses at the gene ends were 2 bases for V and 2 bases for J; bases not matched to a gene: 2. In germline, CDR1 is LGHNA, CDR2 YSLEER. The DNA for the CDR3 is TGCGCCAGCAGCCAACGACTAGCGGTCACAGATACGCAGTATTTT. It encodes CASSQRLAVTDTQYF.

This clone has only one observation. This chain joins TRBV7-6 and TRBJ1-1, with TRBD1 matching over 10 bases. Germline loops: CDR1 SGHVS, CDR2 FNYEAQ. Trimming took 3 bases from V and 5 from J; bases not matched to a gene: 9. CDR3 length: 16 residues. The CDR3 region has the DNA TGTGCCAGCAGCTTGAGGACCCGGGACAGGGGTACTGAAGCTTTCTTT. Translation gives CASSLRTRDRGTEAFF.

A single count supports this clone. The chain links TRBV6-5 to TRBJ1-4, with TRBD1 matching 8 bases. In germline, CDR1 is MNHEY, CDR2 SVGAGI. The J segment lost 8 bases and the V segment lost 6 bases, leaving 8 bases of the junction unmatched. This CDR3 is 14 amino acids long. The CDR3 bases are TGTGCCAGCAGAAGCAGGGGGCTCGGAGAAAAACTGTTTTTT. It translates to CASRSRGLGEKLFF.

The J gene is TRBJ2-1, the V gene TRBV19, with D uncertain. V lost 3 bases and J 1 base, leaving 10 bases between the germline ends. CDR1 and CDR2 from the germline V gene are LNHDA and SQIVND (reference sequence). The length of the CDR3 is 15 residues. DNA of the CDR3: TGTGCCAGTAGTATTTGGCCAGAATCCTACAATGAGCAGTTCTTC. As protein: CASSIWPESYNEQFF.

This chain uses TRBV6-5 with TRBJ1-1; D is unresolved. This CDR3 has 13 amino acids. The germline gives CDR1 MNHEY, CDR2 SVGAGI. Trimming removed 2 bases from V and 5 bases from J, with 9 bases in between. CDR3 protein: CASSYTEKTEAFF. The DNA for the CDR3 is TGTGCCAGCAGTTACACCGAGAAGACTGAAGCTTTCTTT.

V is TRBV7-9 and J is TRBJ1-2; 7 nucleotides align to TRBD1. The germline V gene encodes CDR1 SEHNR and CDR2 FQNEAQ (reference sequence). With V trimmed by 5 bases and J by 2 bases, 2 bases remained unmatched. This CDR3 has 13 amino acids. The CDR3 coding sequence is TGTGCCAGCAGCCGGACAGGAAACTATGGCTACACCTTC. Its translation is CASSRTGNYGYTF. The whole variable domain, filled in from reference TRBV7-9 and TRBJ1-2, reads DTGVSQNPRHKITKRGQNVTFRCDPISEHNRLYWYRQTLGQGPEFLTYFQNEAQLEKSRLLSDRFSAERPKGSFSTLEIQRTEQGDSAMYLCASSRTGNYGYTFGSGTRLTVV.

The rearrangement uses TRBV20-1 and TRBJ2-7; TRBD1 or TRBD2 may be the D gene (5 bases each). CDR1 and CDR2 from the germline V gene are DFQATT and SNEGSKA (reference sequence). Between the trimmed V and J ends, which lost 3 bases and 2 bases, there was a span of 20 bases. The CDR3 runs 16 residues. The CDR3 here is CSASSSDGTVPYEQYF. As DNA, the CDR3 is TGCAGTGCTAGTTCTTCCGATGGGACCGTTCCCTACGAGCAGTACTTC.

The CDR3 DNA follows: TGTGCCAGCAGCTCTAGCGCCTTGAGGAATGAGCAGTTCTTC. Its protein is CASSSSALRNEQFF. V usage is TRBV5-4 and J usage is TRBJ2-1; D might be TRBD2 (6 bases). CDR3 size: 14 residues. From germline, CDR1 is SGHNT and CDR2 YYREEE (reference sequence). V was pared by 3 bases and J by 7 bases, with 14 bases between.